This T cell receptor (beta chain) derives from a study of cytomegalovirus exposure and HLA in healthy donors. With V trimmed by 3 bases and J by 3 bases, 10 bases remained unmatched. The V gene's germline CDR1 is SGHTA and CDR2 FQGTGA. The length of the CDR3 is 17 residues. The PCR had 60 Vbeta and 13 Jbeta primers. The assay was immunoSEQ multiplex PCR, and TCRdb's table has in-frame clones only and misses some. The sample holds 250,000 to 350,000 clones, 75% to 90% seen once. This clone came up once. Sequenced input: PBMCs. V usage is TRBV7-3 and J usage is TRBJ2-1; 8 bases align to TRBD2. The receptor was isolated from a man in his forties in good health and CMV-seropositive. CDR3 nucleotide sequence: TGTGCCAGCAGCTTGGTTCCTAGCGGGTCGCTCTACAATGAGCAGTTCTTC. Its protein is CASSLVPSGSLYNEQFF.